This T cell receptor beta chain was captured by sequencing in a study of T cells expressing NK-cell markers. Whole-study context: Eight donors were sequenced, seven testing HCMV-seropositive and one testing seronegative.

From the 5' RACE reads, TCRdb lists one entry per CDR3 protein and no DNA. In all, the sample yields about 460,000 distinct CDR3 sequences. Findings and limits, study-wide: Dominance of the CD3+CD56-NKG2C+ fraction by these clonotypes also held in several donors. NKG2C+ dominant clonotype frequencies in more than 5 donors were about 1.0-7.0% of CD8+ T cells.

A word on this clonotype: Its specificity is unknown.

CDR3 length: 16 amino acids. Looked up from germline, CDR1 is LGHDT and CDR2 is YNNKEL (reference sequence). The receptor's source is a woman aged 45-65 years in good health. This chain joins TRBV3-1 and TRBJ2-7; lacking DNA, the TRBD1 call made by TCRdb goes unchecked. Sequencing used blood T cells: a sorted CD56 or NKG2C T cell subset, CD4+ or CD8+ T cells, or bulk PBMC T cells (not recorded which). The CDR3: CASSPHSWDRDYEQYF.